This T cell receptor (beta chain) was found in a study of Ad26.COV2.S vaccination and SARS-CoV-2 variants. Background on the study: Donor allocation was to the COV1001 Ad26.COV2.S trial arm. Broader study findings: Analyses that measured TCR breadth and depth may have underestimated total T cell responses. Vaccine and placebo recipients had similar non-spike TCR breadth.

With regard to this clone: Its antigen is as yet unknown.

Treatment denoted: 15 to 20 received Ad26.COV2.S at low or high dose, single or two shots; about 5 received placebo; per-sample allocation not given. Sample collection was performed on day 63 after the first vaccine or placebo injection. Losses at the gene ends were 3 bases for V and 7 bases for J; bases not matched to a gene: 2. Germline assignment: CDR1 SQVTM and CDR2 ANQGSEA. The CDR3 has 11 residues. Produced via immunoSEQ multiplex PCR; TCRdb's table is partial and in-frame only. Of roughly 700,000 clones listed, more than 80% were seen once; the top ten hold over 1.3%. The source was peripheral blood, collected in a trial of Ad26.COV2.S vaccine versus placebo. The gene calls are TRBV29-1 and TRBJ1-2; 7 nucleotides agree with TRBD1. This clonotype was sampled from a person between 18 and 65 years old who received the Ad26.COV2.S COVID-19 vaccine or a placebo. CDR3 protein: CSVDQGGGYTF. The CDR3 DNA sequence: TGCAGCGTTGACCAGGGGGGTGGCTACACCTTC.